This T cell receptor beta chain was sequenced for a study of T cell changes during pregnancy in multiple sclerosis. Clones were sequenced by immunoSEQ multiplex PCR, and TCRdb holds only the in-frame ones, with some missing. The sample contains roughly 74,000 clones, around 85% of which appear only once. The V gene's germline CDR1 is SGHTA and CDR2 FQGNSA. CDR3 length: 16 residues. The V and J ends lost 5 bases and 3 bases respectively, with 17 bases between them. The TCR was taken from a female donor with multiple sclerosis, enrolled in a pregnancy study. The chain combines TRBV7-2 with TRBJ2-1; D is undetermined. Source: peripheral blood, taken before pregnancy. The CDR3 spells CASSPVLVRGYNEQFF. As DNA, the CDR3 is TGTGCCAGCAGCCCCGTTTTGGTCCGAGGCTACAATGAGCAGTTCTTC. Drawing the rest from reference TRBV7-2 and TRBJ2-1, the complete variable domain is GAGVSQSPSNKVTEKGKDVELRCDPISGHTALYWYRQSLGQGLEFLIYFQGNSAPDKSGLPSDRFSAERTGGSVSTLTIQRTQQEDSAVYLCASSPVLVRGYNEQFFGPGTRLTVL.